The 28 T cell receptor beta chains given below trace back to one sample, sequenced in a study of blood T cell repertoires in COVID-19. Profiled with immunoSEQ multiplex PCR; TCRdb holds only in-frame clones, not every one. This sample yields 300,000 or so clones, of which 88% are seen a single time; 6.9% belongs to the top ten. Sequencing was done on a sample of peripheral blood. These receptors came from a woman in her twenties or thirties who had recovered from COVID-19.

This clone was counted a few times. This chain connects TRBV19 to TRBJ1-2, with a weak D call TRBD1 (5 bases). CDR3 length equals 13 residues. V was trimmed by 3 bases and J by 6 bases, leaving 11 bases between them. Germline CDR1 LNHDA, CDR2 SQIVND (reference sequence). The CDR3 region is CASSMGREDGYTF. For the CDR3, the DNA is TGTGCCAGTAGTATGGGCAGGGAGGATGGCTACACCTTC.

The chain joins TRBV2 to TRBJ1-1; a weak D match, TRBD1 (6 bases). Germline CDR1 reads SNHLY; CDR2 reads FYNNEI. CDR3 length: 14 residues. The V gene lost 6 bases and the J gene lost 3 bases, with 14 bases spanning the gap. The CDR3 nucleotides read TGTGCCAGCAGACAGGGAGAAGAGGACACTGAAGCTTTCTTT. This encodes CASRQGEEDTEAFF. The full variable domain, with the rest looked up from reference TRBV2 and TRBJ1-1, is EPEVTQTPSHQVTQMGQEVILRCVPISNHLYFYWYRQILGQKVEFLVSFYNNEISEKSEIFDDQFSVERPDGSNFTLKIRSTKLEDSAMYFCASRQGEEDTEAFFGQGTRLTVV.

The V gene is TRBV20-1, the J gene TRBJ1-1; a possible D gene is TRBD1 (6 bases). Germline V CDR1 and CDR2: DFQATT, SNEGSKA (reference sequence). V was trimmed by 5 bases and J by 10 bases, leaving 11 bases between them. The CDR3 covers 10 residues. DNA for the CDR3: TGCAGTGCTTGGAGGGGGGGAGCTTTCTTT. This encodes CSAWRGGAFF.

V and J are TRBV4-2 and TRBJ2-3, with TRBD2 matching over 15 bases. V gave up 4 bases and J gave up 2 bases; unmatched junction bases: 10. The CDR3 sequence is 19 residues long. Germline CDR1 reads LGHNA; CDR2 reads YNFKEQ. CDR3 region: CASSLGLAGGGVYTDTQYF. As DNA, the CDR3 is TGTGCCAGCAGCCTGGGACTAGCGGGGGGTGGGGTCTACACAGATACGCAGTATTTT.

The gene calls are TRBV28 and TRBJ1-1, with TRBD1 identical over 7 bases. Trimming took 6 bases from V and 8 from J; bases not matched to a gene: 12. The CDR3 is 14 amino acids. Per germline, CDR1 MDHEN and CDR2 SYDVKM. CDR3: CASRPGTAAREAFF. The CDR3 DNA reads TGTGCCAGCAGGCCCGGGACAGCTGCTCGGGAAGCTTTCTTT.

The genes are TRBV10-3 and TRBJ1-5, with 7 bases fitting TRBD1. There are 16 residues in the CDR3. CDR1 is ENHRY, CDR2 SYGVKD, per germline. J lost 2 bases, V lost 0 bases, and 4 bases had no gene match. The CDR3 loop is CAISESDRVRNQPQHF. DNA of the CDR3: TGTGCCATCAGTGAGTCCGACAGGGTTCGCAATCAGCCCCAGCATTTT.

J is TRBJ2-7 and V is TRBV5-6; TRBD2 might be the D (5 bases). Trimming shortened V by 6 bases and J by 3 bases, and 13 bases separated the two germline ends. The CDR3 runs to 13 residues. Germline V gene sequence: CDR1 SGHDT, CDR2 YYEEEE. The CDR3 protein is CASNLIGVYEQYF. CDR3 bases: TGTGCCAGCAACCTAATCGGGGTCTACGAGCAGTACTTC.

This clone was seen just once. The chain uses TRBV4-2 and TRBJ2-7, with D tentatively TRBD1 (6 bases). Trimming removed 0 bases from V and 5 bases from J, with 14 bases in between. The CDR3 contains 15 residues. The V gene's germline CDR1 is LGHNA and CDR2 YNFKEQ. The CDR3, as DNA: TGTGCCAGCAGCCAAGAACCGTCCAGGGGCAACGAGCAGTACTTC. Translating gives CASSQEPSRGNEQYF.

This chain links TRBV6-5 with TRBJ2-3; D remains unclear. CDR1 is MNHEY and CDR2 is SVGAGI in the germline V gene. Deletions cut 0 bases from V and 2 bases from J, with 6 bases between. This CDR3 has 14 residues. The CDR3 is CASSYSTHTDTQYF. In nucleotides, the CDR3 is TGTGCCAGCAGTTACTCGACACACACAGATACGCAGTATTTT.

V gene TRBV25-1 combines with J gene TRBJ1-1, with 7 nucleotides matching TRBD1. CDR1 is MGHDK and CDR2 is SYGVNS in the germline V gene. With 1 base clipped from V and 1 base from J, the junction kept 9 bases outside the gene matches. The CDR3 has 17 amino acids. The CDR3 nucleotides read TGTGCCAGCAGTGAATTGGGCAGGGGGTTTGCGAACACTGAAGCTTTCTTT. As protein: CASSELGRGFANTEAFF. The full variable domain, with the rest looked up from reference TRBV25-1 and TRBJ1-1, is EADIYQTPRYLVIGTGKKITLECSQTMGHDKMYWYQQDPGMELHLIHYSYGVNSTEKGDLSSESTVSRIRTEHFPLTLESARPSHTSQYLCASSELGRGFANTEAFFGQGTRLTVV.

The chain employs TRBV2 and TRBJ2-7; TRBD1 is a possible D gene (6 bases). Between the trimmed V and J ends, which lost 4 bases and 1 base, there was a span of 11 bases. This CDR3 is built from 14 residues. From germline, CDR1 is SNHLY and CDR2 FYNNEI. The CDR3 is CASSGGRGSYEQYF. In nucleotides, the CDR3 is TGTGCCAGCAGTGGAGGAAGGGGGTCCTACGAGCAGTACTTC.

V is TRBV4-1 and J is TRBJ2-7, with D perhaps TRBD1 (7 bases). Trimming cost V 11 bases and J 1 base, with 18 bases left between them. CDR3 length: 14 residues. CDR1 and CDR2 (germline): MGHRA, YSYEKL. CDR3 DNA: TGCGCCCTCAGCGGTCAGGGGGGTTCCTACGAGCAGTACTTC. Amino acid sequence: CALSGQGGSYEQYF.

The chain joins TRBV19 to TRBJ2-6; D possibly corresponds to TRBD1 (6 bases). The CDR3 consists of 17 residues. CDR1 is LNHDA, CDR2 SQIVND, per germline (reference sequence). The V gene lost 3 bases and the J gene lost 0 bases, with 12 bases spanning the gap. This CDR3 is CASSIRTARSGANVLTF. The CDR3 nucleotides are TGTGCCAGTAGTATTCGGACAGCGCGCTCTGGGGCCAACGTCCTGACTTTC.

This chain links TRBV30 with TRBJ1-2; TRBD1 aligns across 8 bases. Germline CDR1 reads GTSNPN; CDR2 reads SVGIG (reference sequence). Trimming took 2 bases from V and 5 from J; bases not matched to a gene: 10. The CDR3 has 15 amino acids. The CDR3 DNA follows: TGTGCCTGGAGTTTGCCAGGACAGGGAAGATATGGCTACACCTTC. This translates into CAWSLPGQGRYGYTF.

The chain carries TRBV28 and TRBJ1-5; unclear D gene. The CDR3 is 16 residues long. Germline lookup yields CDR1 MDHEN and CDR2 SYDVKM. Trimming took 6 bases from V and 0 from J, leaving 15 bases between them. CDR3 bases: TGTGCCAGCAGCAGATCGACTTGGCGTAGCAATCAGCCCCAGCATTTT. Amino acids: CASSRSTWRSNQPQHF.

The chain couples TRBV24-1 to TRBJ2-5; 11 positions match TRBD2. The CDR3 covers 13 residues. Germline trimming cut 9 bases from V and 1 base from J; bases unmatched to any gene: 0. The germline gives CDR1 KGHDR, CDR2 SFDVKD. The CDR3 DNA reads TGTGCCACCGGGACTAGCGGCCAAGAGACCCAGTACTTC. As protein: CATGTSGQETQYF.

The chain recombines TRBV4-3 with TRBJ2-2, with a tentative D call TRBD2 (5 bases). The V and J ends lost 5 bases and 0 bases respectively, with 13 bases between them. CDR3 length: 16 residues. Germline lookup yields CDR1 LGHNA and CDR2 YSLEER. CDR3 bases: TGCGCCAGCAGCGTGTGGCGAGGGACGAACACCGGGGAGCTGTTTTTT. As protein: CASSVWRGTNTGELFF.

J is TRBJ2-7 and V is TRBV30; maybe TRBD1 (6 bases). Trimming cost V 0 bases and J 7 bases, with 10 bases left between them. This CDR3 has 12 residues. Germline CDR1 reads GTSNPN; CDR2 reads SVGIG (reference sequence). The CDR3 region is CAWSVQGREQYF. CDR3 nucleotides: TGTGCCTGGAGTGTACAGGGAAGGGAGCAGTACTTC. The full variable domain, rest sourced from reference TRBV30 and TRBJ2-7, is SQTIHQWPATLVQPVGSPLSLECTVEGTSNPNLYWYRQAAGRGLQLLFYSVGIGQISSEVPQNLSASRPQDRQFILSSKKLLLSDSGFYLCAWSVQGREQYFGPGTRLTVT.

The rearrangement links TRBV10-3 to TRBJ1-1, with a tentative D call TRBD1 (6 bases). V shed 3 bases and J shed 3 bases, with 11 bases lying between them. This CDR3 region has 14 residues. From germline, CDR1 is ENHRY and CDR2 SYGVKD. The CDR3 region is CAISDRGEDTEAFF. The DNA of the CDR3 is TGTGCCATCAGTGACAGGGGAGAGGACACTGAAGCTTTCTTT.

The chain is built from TRBV5-4 and TRBJ1-1, with 7 bases lining up with TRBD1. In germline, CDR1 is SGHNT, CDR2 YYREEE (reference sequence). J gave up 3 bases and V 2 bases, and 4 bases lay outside the gene matches. The CDR3 runs to 14 residues. The CDR3 sequence: CASSLAGGYTEAFF. CDR3 sequence (DNA): TGTGCCAGCAGCTTAGCAGGGGGTTACACTGAAGCTTTCTTT.

The J gene is TRBJ2-5, the V gene TRBV6-1; D gene unclear. V was pared by 3 bases and J by 5 bases, with 7 bases between. Germline CDR1 MNHNS, CDR2 SASEGT. The CDR3 runs to 12 residues. In nucleotides, the CDR3 is TGTGCCAGCAGTGATACCCGGGAGACCCAGTACTTC. Translated: CASSDTRETQYF.

V gene TRBV30 combines with J gene TRBJ1-1; no clear D gene. The V and J ends lost 2 bases and 5 bases respectively, with 15 bases between them. Germline V gives CDR1 GTSNPN, CDR2 SVGIG (reference sequence). The CDR3 is made up of 14 amino acids. The CDR3 here is CAWSRGSRGTEAFF. As DNA, the CDR3 is TGTGCCTGGAGTCGAGGCAGTCGGGGAACTGAAGCTTTCTTT.

V usage is TRBV2 and J usage is TRBJ1-5; TRBD1 aligns across 10 bases. The trim removed 7 bases at V and 7 bases at J, leaving 7 bases unmatched. CDR3 length equals 14 residues. Germline values: CDR1 SNHLY, CDR2 FYNNEI. Here the CDR3 reads CASTDRGLHQPQHF. The CDR3 DNA sequence: TGTGCCAGCACGGACAGGGGGTTGCACCAGCCCCAGCATTTT. Drawing the rest from reference TRBV2 and TRBJ1-5, the complete variable domain is EPEVTQTPSHQVTQMGQEVILRCVPISNHLYFYWYRQILGQKVEFLVSFYNNEISEKSEIFDDQFSVERPDGSNFTLKIRSTKLEDSAMYFCASTDRGLHQPQHFGDGTRLSIL.

This clone was observed a handful of times. The chain has TRBV5-1 and TRBJ1-4, with TRBD1 identical over 9 bases. The CDR3 runs to 14 residues. V lost 4 bases to trimming and J lost 6 bases; unmatched junction nucleotides: 4. The V gene's germline CDR1 is SGHRS and CDR2 YFSETQ. CDR3 sequence (DNA): TGCGCCAGCAGCCTCCGGGACAGGGATGAAAAACTGTTTTTT. It yields the protein CASSLRDRDEKLFF. The full variable domain, in which reference TRBV5-1 and TRBJ1-4 provide the parts outside the CDR3, is KAGVTQTPRYLIKTRGQQVTLSCSPISGHRSVSWYQQTPGQGLQFLFEYFSETQRNKGNFPGRFSGRQFSNSRSEMNVSTLELGDSALYLCASSLRDRDEKLFFGSGTQLSVL.

V is TRBV3-1 (or the pseudogene TRBV3-2) and J is TRBJ2-7; D is possibly TRBD1 (6 bases). V was cut by 4 bases and J by 3 bases, with 16 bases left in between. Germline V gene sequence: CDR1 LGHDT, CDR2 YNNKEL (reference sequence). CDR3 length equals 15 residues. The CDR3 DNA reads as TGTGCCAGCAGCCCTACAGGGCATCGGCTCTACGAGCAGTACTTC. Translated, it gives CASSPTGHRLYEQYF.

The chain employs TRBV28 and TRBJ2-7; 7 bases fit TRBD2. This CDR3 comprises 15 residues. Germline values: CDR1 MDHEN, CDR2 SYDVKM. The junction had 12 bases not matched to a gene; V was cut back by 7 bases and J by 3 bases. CDR3 in amino acids: CASKMTGTTSYEQYF. In nucleotides, the CDR3 is TGTGCCAGCAAAATGACCGGGACTACAAGCTACGAGCAGTACTTC.

This clone showed up just once. The chain recombines TRBV4-1 with TRBJ2-2; D is ambiguous. This CDR3 has 14 residues. V was cut by 0 bases and J by 6 bases, with 8 bases left in between. Germline V CDR1 and CDR2: MGHRA, YSYEKL. The CDR3 reads CASSQDIRSGELFF. CDR3 nucleotides: TGCGCCAGCAGCCAAGATATCAGGTCCGGGGAGCTGTTTTTT.

The chain links TRBV5-1 to TRBJ1-2; tentatively, D is TRBD1 (6 bases). This CDR3 has 15 amino acids. Between the trimmed V and J ends, which lost 0 bases and 3 bases, there was a span of 12 bases. Germline V lookup: CDR1 SGHRS, CDR2 YFSETQ. The CDR3 nucleotides read TGCGCCAGCAGCTTGGTGGGGGCGGGGGACTATGGCTACACCTTC. Amino acid sequence: CASSLVGAGDYGYTF.